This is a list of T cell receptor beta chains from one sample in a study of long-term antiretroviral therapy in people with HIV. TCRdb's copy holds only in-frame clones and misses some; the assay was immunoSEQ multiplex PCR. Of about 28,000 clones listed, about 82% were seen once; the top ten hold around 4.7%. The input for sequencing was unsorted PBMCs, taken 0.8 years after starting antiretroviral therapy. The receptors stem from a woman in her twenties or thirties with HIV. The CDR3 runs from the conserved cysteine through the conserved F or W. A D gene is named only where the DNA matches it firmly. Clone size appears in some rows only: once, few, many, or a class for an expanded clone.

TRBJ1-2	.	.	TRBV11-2	TGTGCCAGCAGCCCGACAGGCGTCTATGGCTACACCTTC	CASSPTGVYGYTF
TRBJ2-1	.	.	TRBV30	TGTGCCTGGAGTGCCGTGGGGGGTACAATGACTGAGCAGTTCTTC	CAWSAVGGTMTEQFF
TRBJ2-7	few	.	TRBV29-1	TGCAGCGTTGGGGGCCTGGAATCCTACGAGCAGTACTTC	CSVGGLESYEQYF
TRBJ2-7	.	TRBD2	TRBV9	TGTGCCAGCAGCCTTGGCGGGGGGATATCTTATTCCGGGGAGCAGTACTTC	CASSLGGGISYSGEQYF
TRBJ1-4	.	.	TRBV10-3	TGTGCCATCAAGGAGGGACCGAATGAAAAACTGTTTTTT	CAIKEGPNEKLFF
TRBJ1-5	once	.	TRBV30	TGTGCCTGGAACAGGGAACCCAATCAGCCCCAGCATTTT	CAWNREPNQPQHF
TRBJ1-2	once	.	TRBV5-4	TGTGCCAGCAGCGAAGGGGGCTATGGCTACACCTTC	CASSEGGYGYTF
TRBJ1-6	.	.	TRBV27	TGTGCCAGCATCCCAGGACACGGTAATTCACCCCTCCACTTT	CASIPGHGNSPLHF
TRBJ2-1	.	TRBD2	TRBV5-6	TGTGCCAGCAGCTTGAGAGAATCCGGGGGGGCTGAGCAGTTCTTC	CASSLRESGGAEQFF
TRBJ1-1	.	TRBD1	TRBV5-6	TGTGCCAGCAGCTTGCAATTGACAGGGAGGGCTGAAGCTTTCTTT	CASSLQLTGRAEAFF
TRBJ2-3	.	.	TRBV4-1	TGCGCCAGCAGCCAAGTCCCGTTATCGACAGATACGCAGTATTTT	CASSQVPLSTDTQYF
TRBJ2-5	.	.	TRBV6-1	TGTGCCAGCAGTGAAACGTTTCGAGAGACCCAGTACTTC	CASSETFRETQYF
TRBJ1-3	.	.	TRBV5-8	TGTGCCAGCAGCCCATCGTTACGCGGCTCTGGAAACACCATATATTTT	CASSPSLRGSGNTIYF
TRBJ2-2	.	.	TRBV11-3	TGTGCCAGCAGCCCACGTAACACCGGGGAGCTGTTTTTT	CASSPRNTGELFF
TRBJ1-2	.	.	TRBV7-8	TGTGCCAGCAGCCCCCGTATTGACAGAGACTATGGCTACACCTTC	CASSPRIDRDYGYTF
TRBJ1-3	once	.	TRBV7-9	TGTGCCAGCAGCCACATTGGGAAGGGAAGGCCTGGCTCTGGAAACACCATATATTTT	CASSHIGKGRPGSGNTIYF
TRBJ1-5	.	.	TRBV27	TGTGCCACCTCTGGGGGTAGCAATCAGCCCCAGCATTTT	CATSGGSNQPQHF
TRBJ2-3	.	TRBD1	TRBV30	TGTGCCTCAACCTGGAAGGGGGCTGCAGATACGCAGTATTTT	CASTWKGAADTQYF
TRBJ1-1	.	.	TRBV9	TGTGCCAGCAGCCCGCCCCTAGGCAGCATGAACACTGAAGCTTTCTTT	CASSPPLGSMNTEAFF
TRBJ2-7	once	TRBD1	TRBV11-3	TGTGCCAGCAGCAAGGACAGGGGAGACTACGAGCAGTACTTC	CASSKDRGDYEQYF
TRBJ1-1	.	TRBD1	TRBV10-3	TGTGCCATCAGTCGGGACAGGGGGCGCGGGAACACTGAAGCTTTCTTT	CAISRDRGRGNTEAFF
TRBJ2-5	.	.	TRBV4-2	TGTGCCAGCAGCCAGAAGTACCAAGAGACCCAGTACTTC	CASSQKYQETQYF
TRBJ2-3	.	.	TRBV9	TGTGCCAGCAGCGGTCGCGGGGGCCCCAGTGATACGCAGTATTTT	CASSGRGGPSDTQYF
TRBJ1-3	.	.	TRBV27	TGTGCCAGCAGCCCTCGACAGCCTGGAAACACCATATATTTT	CASSPRQPGNTIYF
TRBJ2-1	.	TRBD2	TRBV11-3	TGTGCCAGCAGCTTAGGACTAGCAGGTGAGCAGTTCTTC	CASSLGLAGEQFF
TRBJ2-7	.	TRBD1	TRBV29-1	TGCAGCGCGGGACAGTCCTACGAGCAGTACTTC	CSAGQSYEQYF
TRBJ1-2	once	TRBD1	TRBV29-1	TGCAGCGCATTACAGGGGAACTATGGCTACACCTTC	CSALQGNYGYTF
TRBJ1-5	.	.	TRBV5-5	TGTGCCAGCAACCTTGGAGTAAGCAATCAGCCCCAGCATTTT	CASNLGVSNQPQHF
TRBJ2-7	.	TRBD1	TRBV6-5	TGTGCCACGGGAACCGGGACAGGACCCTACGAGCAGTACTTC	CATGTGTGPYEQYF
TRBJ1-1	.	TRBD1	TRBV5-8	TGTGCCAGCAGCTCCTACTTCGACAGGGGTCCTGAAGCTTTCTTT	CASSSYFDRGPEAFF
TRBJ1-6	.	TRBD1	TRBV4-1	TGCGCCAGCAGCCCCGGACAGGGGCCGCGGAATTCACCCCTCCACTTT	CASSPGQGPRNSPLHF
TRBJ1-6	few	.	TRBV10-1	TGCGCCAGCAGTGAGTCTCGACTTGGATCACCCCTCCACTTT	CASSESRLGSPLHF
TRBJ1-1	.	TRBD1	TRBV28	TGTGCCAGCAGCGACAGGGGGGCGGCGGCCATGAACACTGAAGCTTTCTTT	CASSDRGAAAMNTEAFF
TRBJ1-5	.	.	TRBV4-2	TGTGCCAGCAGCCAGGACCGGGACACTTATCAGCCCCAGCATTTT	CASSQDRDTYQPQHF
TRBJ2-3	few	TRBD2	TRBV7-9	TGTGCCAGTCGAATAGCGGGGGGCCCAGATACGCAGTATTTT	CASRIAGGPDTQYF
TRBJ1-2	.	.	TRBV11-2	TGTGCCAGCAGCTCGCTCTACACGAGCCGGGGAATCTTCTATGGCTACACCTTC	CASSSLYTSRGIFYGYTF
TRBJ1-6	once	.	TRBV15	TGTGCCACCAGCCTAAATTCACCCCTCCACTTT	CATSLNSPLHF
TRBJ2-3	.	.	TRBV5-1	TGCGCCAGCAGCTTGGCCGGACGGAGCACAGATACGCAGTATTTT	CASSLAGRSTDTQYF
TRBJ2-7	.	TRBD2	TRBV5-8	TGTGCCAGCAGCTTGGTCGGGAGGCTACTAGAGCAGTACTTC	CASSLVGRLLEQYF
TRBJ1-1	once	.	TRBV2	TGTGCCAGCAGGGCTATAACGGTGAACACTGAAGCTTTCTTT	CASRAITVNTEAFF
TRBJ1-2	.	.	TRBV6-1	TGTGCCTTGAGGCCTGGCTACACCTTC	CALRPGYTF
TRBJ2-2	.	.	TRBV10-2	TGCGCCAGCAAATCTGAGGGGAATACCGGGGAGCTGTTTTTT	CASKSEGNTGELFF
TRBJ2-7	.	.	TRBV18	TGTGCCAGCTCACCAGGAAGTCAGAACTACGAGCAGTACTTC	CASSPGSQNYEQYF
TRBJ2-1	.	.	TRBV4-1	TGCGCCAGCAGCCAAGCAGGTTCCAATGAGCAGTTCTTC	CASSQAGSNEQFF
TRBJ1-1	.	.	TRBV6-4	TGTGCCAGCAGTGACTTCCCGAACACTGAAGCTTTCTTT	CASSDFPNTEAFF
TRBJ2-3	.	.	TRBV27	TGTGCCAGCAGCTTAGGAGGGGGGCGCACAGATACGCAGTATTTT	CASSLGGGRTDTQYF
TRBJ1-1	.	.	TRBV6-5	TGTGCCAGCAGTTACTCTTCAGTGGGCCTTGCTGAAGCTTTCTTT	CASSYSSVGLAEAFF
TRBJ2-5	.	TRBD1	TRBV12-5	TGTGCTAGTGGTTCCCCACAGGGGTTTCAAGAGACCCAGTACTTC	CASGSPQGFQETQYF
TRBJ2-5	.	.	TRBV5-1	TGCGCCAGCAGCTACGGGGGCCAAGAGACCCAGTACTTC	CASSYGGQETQYF
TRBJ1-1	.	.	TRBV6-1	TGTGCCAGCCCCCGTAGGGGGGAAGAAGCTTTCTTT	CASPRRGEEAFF
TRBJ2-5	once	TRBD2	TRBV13	TGTGCCAGCAGCTCTAGCGGAGGGGCGGGAGAGACCCAGTACTTC	CASSSSGGAGETQYF
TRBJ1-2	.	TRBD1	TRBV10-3	TGTGCCATCAGTGGGACAGGAGCTAACTATGGCTACACCTTC	CAISGTGANYGYTF
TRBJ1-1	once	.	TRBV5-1	TGCGCCAGCAGCATTCAGGGAGAAAGGACTGAAGCTTTCTTT	CASSIQGERTEAFF
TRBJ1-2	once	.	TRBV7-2	TGTGCCAGCAGCTACCTCAGTAACTATGGCTACACCTTC	CASSYLSNYGYTF
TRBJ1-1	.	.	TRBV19	TGTGCCAGCCGGACATCCGGGGAGGGATCCACTGAAGCTTTCTTT	CASRTSGEGSTEAFF
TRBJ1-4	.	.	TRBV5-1	TGCGCCAGCAGCCGCCTCGACACTTATGAAAAACTGTTTTTT	CASSRLDTYEKLFF
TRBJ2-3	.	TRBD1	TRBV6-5	TGTGCCAGCAGTTACTGGACAGGGGGCGCAGATACGCAGTATTTT	CASSYWTGGADTQYF